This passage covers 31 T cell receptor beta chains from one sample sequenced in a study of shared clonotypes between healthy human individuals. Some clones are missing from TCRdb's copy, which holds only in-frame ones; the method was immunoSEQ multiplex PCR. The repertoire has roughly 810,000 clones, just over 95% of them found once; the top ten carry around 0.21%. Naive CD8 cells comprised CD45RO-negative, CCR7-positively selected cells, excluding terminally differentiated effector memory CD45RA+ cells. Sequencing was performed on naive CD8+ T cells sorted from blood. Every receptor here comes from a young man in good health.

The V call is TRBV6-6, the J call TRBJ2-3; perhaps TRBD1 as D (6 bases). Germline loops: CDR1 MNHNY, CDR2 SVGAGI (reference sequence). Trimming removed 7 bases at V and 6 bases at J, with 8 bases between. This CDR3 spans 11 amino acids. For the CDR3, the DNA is TGTGCCAGCATCAGGGGTGATACGCAGTATTTT. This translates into CASIRGDTQYF.

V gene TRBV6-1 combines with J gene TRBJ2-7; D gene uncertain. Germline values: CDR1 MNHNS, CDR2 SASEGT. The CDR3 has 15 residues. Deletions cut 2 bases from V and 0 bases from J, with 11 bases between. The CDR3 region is CASSERQFPSYEQYF. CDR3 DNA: TGTGCCAGCAGTGAACGGCAGTTCCCCTCCTACGAGCAGTACTTC.

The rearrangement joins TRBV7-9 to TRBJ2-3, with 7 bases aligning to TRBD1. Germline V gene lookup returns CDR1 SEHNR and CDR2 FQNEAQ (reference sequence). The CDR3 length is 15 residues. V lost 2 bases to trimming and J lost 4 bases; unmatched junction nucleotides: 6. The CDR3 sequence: CASSLQQGSADTQYF. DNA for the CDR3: TGTGCCAGCAGCTTACAACAGGGGAGCGCAGATACGCAGTATTTT. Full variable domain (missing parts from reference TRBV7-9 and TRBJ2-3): DTGVSQNPRHKITKRGQNVTFRCDPISEHNRLYWYRQTLGQGPEFLTYFQNEAQLEKSRLLSDRFSAERPKGSFSTLEIQRTEQGDSAMYLCASSLQQGSADTQYFGPGTRLTVL.

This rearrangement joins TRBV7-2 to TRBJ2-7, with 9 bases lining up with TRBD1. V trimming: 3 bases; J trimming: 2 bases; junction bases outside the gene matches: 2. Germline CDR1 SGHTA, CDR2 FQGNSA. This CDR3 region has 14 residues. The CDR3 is CASSFYRGPYEQYF. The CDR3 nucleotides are TGTGCCAGCAGCTTTTACAGGGGGCCCTACGAGCAGTACTTC.

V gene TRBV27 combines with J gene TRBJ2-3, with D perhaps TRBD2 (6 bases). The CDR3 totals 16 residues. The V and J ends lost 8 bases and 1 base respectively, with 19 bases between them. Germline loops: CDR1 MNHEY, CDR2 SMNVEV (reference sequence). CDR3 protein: CASCRNWASGTDTQYF. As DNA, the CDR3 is TGTGCCAGCTGTCGAAACTGGGCTAGCGGCACAGATACGCAGTATTTT.

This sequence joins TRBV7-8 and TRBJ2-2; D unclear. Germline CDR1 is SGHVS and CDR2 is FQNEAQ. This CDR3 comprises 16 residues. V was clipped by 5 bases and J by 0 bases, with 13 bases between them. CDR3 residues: CASSPWASTNTGELFF. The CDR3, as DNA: TGTGCCAGCAGCCCATGGGCTTCGACGAACACCGGGGAGCTGTTTTTT.

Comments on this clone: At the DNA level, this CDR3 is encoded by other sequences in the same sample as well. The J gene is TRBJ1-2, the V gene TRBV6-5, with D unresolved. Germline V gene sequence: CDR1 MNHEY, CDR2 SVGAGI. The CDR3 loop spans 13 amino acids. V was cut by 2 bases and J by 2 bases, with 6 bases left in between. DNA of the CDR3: TGTGCCAGCAGTTACAGGGAGAACTATGGCTACACCTTC. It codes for CASSYRENYGYTF.

The CDR3 DNA is TGTGCCAGCAGTGGCAGACTCCCTCGGGAGACCCAGTACTTC. It translates to CASSGRLPRETQYF. This sequence joins TRBV27 and TRBJ2-5; no definite D call. CDR1 is MNHEY, CDR2 SMNVEV, per germline (reference sequence). V lost 5 bases and J lost 5, with 15 bases in between. The CDR3 length is 14 residues.

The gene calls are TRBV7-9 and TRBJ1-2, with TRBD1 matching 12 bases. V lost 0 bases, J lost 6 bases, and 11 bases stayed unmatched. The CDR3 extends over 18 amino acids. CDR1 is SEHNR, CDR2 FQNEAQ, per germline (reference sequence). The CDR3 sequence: CASSLAPGQGAHGDGYTF. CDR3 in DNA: TGTGCCAGCAGCTTAGCGCCGGGACAGGGGGCACACGGAGATGGCTACACCTTC.

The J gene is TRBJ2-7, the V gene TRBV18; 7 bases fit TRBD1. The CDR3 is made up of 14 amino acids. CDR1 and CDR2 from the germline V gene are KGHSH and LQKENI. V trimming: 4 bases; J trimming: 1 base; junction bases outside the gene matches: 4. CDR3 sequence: CASSRPGQSYEQYF. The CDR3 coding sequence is TGTGCCAGCTCACGACCGGGACAGTCCTACGAGCAGTACTTC. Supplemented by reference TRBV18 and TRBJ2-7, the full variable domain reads NAGVMQNPRHLVRRRGQEARLRCSPMKGHSHVYWYRQLPEEGLKFMVYLQKENIIDESGMPKERFSAEFPKEGPSILRIQQVVRGDSAAYFCASSRPGQSYEQYFGPGTRLTVT.

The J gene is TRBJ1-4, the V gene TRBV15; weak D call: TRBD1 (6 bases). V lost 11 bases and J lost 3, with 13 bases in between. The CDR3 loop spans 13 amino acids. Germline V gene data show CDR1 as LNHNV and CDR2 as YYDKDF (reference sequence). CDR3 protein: CAAQGKANEKLFF. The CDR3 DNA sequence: TGTGCCGCTCAGGGGAAGGCTAATGAAAAACTGTTTTTT.

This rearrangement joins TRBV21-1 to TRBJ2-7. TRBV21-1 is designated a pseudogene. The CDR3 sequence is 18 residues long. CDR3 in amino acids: CASSHGRRTHSRAYEQYF. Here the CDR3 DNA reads TGTGCCAGCAGCCATGGACGGAGGACACACTCACGTGCCTACGAGCAGTACTTC.

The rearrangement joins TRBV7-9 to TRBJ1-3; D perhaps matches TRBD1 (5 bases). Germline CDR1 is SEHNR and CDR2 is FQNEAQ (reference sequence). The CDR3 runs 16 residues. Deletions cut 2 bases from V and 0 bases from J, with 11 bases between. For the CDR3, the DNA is TGTGCCAGCAGCTTAATAGGGGTTGGCTCTGGAAACACCATATATTTT. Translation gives CASSLIGVGSGNTIYF.

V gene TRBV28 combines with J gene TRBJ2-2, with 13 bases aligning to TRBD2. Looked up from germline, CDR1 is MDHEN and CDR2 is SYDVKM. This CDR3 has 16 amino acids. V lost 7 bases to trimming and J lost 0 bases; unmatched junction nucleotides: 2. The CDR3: CASKGTSGTNTGELFF. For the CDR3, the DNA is TGTGCCAGCAAGGGGACTAGCGGGACGAACACCGGGGAGCTGTTTTTT.

This CDR3 is CASSPTDHKTDTQYF. The CDR3 DNA is TGTGCCAGCAGCCCAACGGACCACAAGACAGATACGCAGTATTTT. The rearrangement joins TRBV28 to TRBJ2-3; D is uncertain. V lost 6 bases and J lost 3, with 16 bases in between. The CDR3 totals 15 residues. Per germline, CDR1 MDHEN and CDR2 SYDVKM. The whole variable domain, remainder taken from reference TRBV28 and TRBJ2-3, is DVKVTQSSRYLVKRTGEKVFLECVQDMDHENMFWYRQDPGLGLRLIYFSYDVKMKEKGDIPEGYSVSREKKERFSLILESASTNQTSMYLCASSPTDHKTDTQYFGPGTRLTVL.

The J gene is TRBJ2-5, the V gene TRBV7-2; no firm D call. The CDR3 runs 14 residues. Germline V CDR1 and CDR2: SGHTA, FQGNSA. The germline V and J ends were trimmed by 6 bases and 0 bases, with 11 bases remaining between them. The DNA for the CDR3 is TGTGCCAGCAGTTTCGCAGTGTACCAAGAGACCCAGTACTTC. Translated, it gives CASSFAVYQETQYF.

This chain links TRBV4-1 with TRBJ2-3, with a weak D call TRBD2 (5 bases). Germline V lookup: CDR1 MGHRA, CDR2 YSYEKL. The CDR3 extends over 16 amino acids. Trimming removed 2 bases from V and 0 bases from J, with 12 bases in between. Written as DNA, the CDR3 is TGCGCCAGCAGCCAAAGGGCACGAGGGAGCACAGATACGCAGTATTTT. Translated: CASSQRARGSTDTQYF.

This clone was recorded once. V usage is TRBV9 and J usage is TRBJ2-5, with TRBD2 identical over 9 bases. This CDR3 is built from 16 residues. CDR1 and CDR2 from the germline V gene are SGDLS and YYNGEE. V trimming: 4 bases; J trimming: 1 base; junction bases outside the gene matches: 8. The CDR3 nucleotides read TGTGCCAGCAGCCTCAATCGAGCGGGAGGCCAAGAGACCCAGTACTTC. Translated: CASSLNRAGGQETQYF.

The CDR3 protein is CASSPTTPQETQYF. Written as DNA, the CDR3 is TGCGCCAGCAGCCCGACGACACCCCAAGAGACCCAGTACTTC. The chain joins TRBV5-1 to TRBJ2-5, with D unclear. The CDR3 runs to 14 residues. Germline values: CDR1 SGHRS, CDR2 YFSETQ. Trimming shortened V by 4 bases and J by 1 base, and 11 bases separated the two germline ends.

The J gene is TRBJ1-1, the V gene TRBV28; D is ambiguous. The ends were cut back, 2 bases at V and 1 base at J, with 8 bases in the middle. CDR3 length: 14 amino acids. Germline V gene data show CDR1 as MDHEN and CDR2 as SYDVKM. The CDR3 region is CASSLVGQNTEAFF. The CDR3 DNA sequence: TGTGCCAGCAGTTTAGTGGGTCAGAACACTGAAGCTTTCTTT.

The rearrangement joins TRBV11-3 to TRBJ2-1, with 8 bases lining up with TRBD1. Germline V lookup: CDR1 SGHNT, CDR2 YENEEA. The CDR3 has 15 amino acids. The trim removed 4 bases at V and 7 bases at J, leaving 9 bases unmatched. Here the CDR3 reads CASSSHQTGVNEQFF. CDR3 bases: TGTGCCAGCAGCTCCCATCAGACAGGGGTAAATGAGCAGTTCTTC. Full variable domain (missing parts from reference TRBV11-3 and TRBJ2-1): EAGVVQSPRYKIIEKKQPVAFWCNPISGHNTLYWYLQNLGQGPELLIRYENEEAVDDSQLPKDRFSAERLKGVDSTLKIQPAELGDSAVYLCASSSHQTGVNEQFFGPGTRLTVL.

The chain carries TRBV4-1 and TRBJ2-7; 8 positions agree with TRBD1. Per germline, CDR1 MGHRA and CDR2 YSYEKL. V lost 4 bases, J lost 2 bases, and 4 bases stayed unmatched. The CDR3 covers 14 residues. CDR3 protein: CASSLGTGTYEQYF. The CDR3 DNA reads TGCGCCAGCAGCCTGGGGACAGGTACCTACGAGCAGTACTTC.

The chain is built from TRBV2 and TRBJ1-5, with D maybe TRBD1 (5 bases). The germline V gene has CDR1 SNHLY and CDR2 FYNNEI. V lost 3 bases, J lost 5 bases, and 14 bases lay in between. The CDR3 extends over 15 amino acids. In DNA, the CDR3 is TGTGCCAGCAGTGACTCACCGGGGCAGGATCAGCCCCAGCATTTT. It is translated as CASSDSPGQDQPQHF.

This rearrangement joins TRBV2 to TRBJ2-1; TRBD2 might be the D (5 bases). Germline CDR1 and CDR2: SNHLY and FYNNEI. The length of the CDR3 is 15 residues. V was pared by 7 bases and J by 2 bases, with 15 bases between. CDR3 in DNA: TGTGCCAGCAACCCCCGGGGATTCACCTACAATGAGCAGTTCTTC. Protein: CASNPRGFTYNEQFF.

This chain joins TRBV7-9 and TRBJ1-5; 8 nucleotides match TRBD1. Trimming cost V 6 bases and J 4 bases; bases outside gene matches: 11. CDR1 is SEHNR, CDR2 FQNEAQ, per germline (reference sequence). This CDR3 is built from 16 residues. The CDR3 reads CASSSGGQGANQPQHF. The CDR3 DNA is TGTGCCAGCAGTTCGGGTGGACAGGGCGCGAATCAGCCCCAGCATTTT.

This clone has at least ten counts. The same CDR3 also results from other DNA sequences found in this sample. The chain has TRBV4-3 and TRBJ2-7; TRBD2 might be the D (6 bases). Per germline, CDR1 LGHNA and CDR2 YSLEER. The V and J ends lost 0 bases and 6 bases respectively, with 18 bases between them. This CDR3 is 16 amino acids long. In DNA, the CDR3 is TGCGCCAGCAGCCAAGACGGTGGAACGGGAGAGGGCGAGCAGTACTTC. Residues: CASSQDGGTGEGEQYF.

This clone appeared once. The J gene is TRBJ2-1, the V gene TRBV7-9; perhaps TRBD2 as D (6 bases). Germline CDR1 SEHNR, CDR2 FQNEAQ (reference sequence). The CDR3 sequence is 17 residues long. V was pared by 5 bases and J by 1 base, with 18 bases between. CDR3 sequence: CASSPHLAGKSYNEQFF. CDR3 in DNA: TGTGCCAGCAGCCCCCACTTGGCGGGAAAGTCCTACAATGAGCAGTTCTTC. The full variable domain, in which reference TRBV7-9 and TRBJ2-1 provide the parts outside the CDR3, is DTGVSQNPRHKITKRGQNVTFRCDPISEHNRLYWYRQTLGQGPEFLTYFQNEAQLEKSRLLSDRFSAERPKGSFSTLEIQRTEQGDSAMYLCASSPHLAGKSYNEQFFGPGTRLTVL.

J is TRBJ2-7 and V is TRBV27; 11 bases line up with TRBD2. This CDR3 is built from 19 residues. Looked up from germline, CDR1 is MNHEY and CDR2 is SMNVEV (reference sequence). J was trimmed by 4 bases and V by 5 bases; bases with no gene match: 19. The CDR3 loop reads CASSPLSSGRAVLTYEQYF. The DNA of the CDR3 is TGTGCCAGCAGTCCCCTGAGTAGCGGGAGGGCCGTTTTAACTTACGAGCAGTACTTC.

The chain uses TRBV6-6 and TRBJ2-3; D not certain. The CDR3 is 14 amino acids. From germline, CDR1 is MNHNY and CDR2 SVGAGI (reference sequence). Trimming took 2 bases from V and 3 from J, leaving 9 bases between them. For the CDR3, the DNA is TGTGCCAGCAGTTACGGGCAGGAGACAGATACGCAGTATTTT. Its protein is CASSYGQETDTQYF.

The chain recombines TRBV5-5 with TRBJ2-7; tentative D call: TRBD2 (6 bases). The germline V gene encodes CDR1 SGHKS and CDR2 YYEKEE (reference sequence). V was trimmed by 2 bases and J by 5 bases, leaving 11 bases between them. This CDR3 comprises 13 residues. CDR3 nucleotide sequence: TGTGCCAGCAGCTTACTAGCTTCTAACGAGCAGTACTTC. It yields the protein CASSLLASNEQYF.

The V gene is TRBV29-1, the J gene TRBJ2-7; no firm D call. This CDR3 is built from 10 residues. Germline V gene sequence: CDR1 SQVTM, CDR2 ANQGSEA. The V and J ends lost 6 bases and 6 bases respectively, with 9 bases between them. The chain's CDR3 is CSVYSTEQYF. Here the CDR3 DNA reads TGCAGCGTGTATTCGACCGAGCAGTACTTC.